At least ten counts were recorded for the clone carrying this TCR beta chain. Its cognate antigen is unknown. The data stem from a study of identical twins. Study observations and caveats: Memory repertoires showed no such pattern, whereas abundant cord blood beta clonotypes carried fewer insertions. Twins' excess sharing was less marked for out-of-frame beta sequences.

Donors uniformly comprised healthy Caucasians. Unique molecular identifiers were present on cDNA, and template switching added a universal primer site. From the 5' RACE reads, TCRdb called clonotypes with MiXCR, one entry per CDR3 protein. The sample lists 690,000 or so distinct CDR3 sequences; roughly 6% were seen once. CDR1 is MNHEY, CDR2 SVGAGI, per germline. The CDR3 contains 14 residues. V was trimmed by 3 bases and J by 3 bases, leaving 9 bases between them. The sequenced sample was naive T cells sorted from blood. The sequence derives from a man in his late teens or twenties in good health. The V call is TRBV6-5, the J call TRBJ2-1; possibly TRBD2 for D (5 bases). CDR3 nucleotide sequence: TGTGCCAGCAGTTATAGGAGGCTCTACAATGAGCAGTTCTTC. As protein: CASSYRRLYNEQFF.